The next 23 T cell receptor beta chains were all read from a single sample in a study of T cells after yellow fever vaccination. TCRdb itself ran the 5' RACE reads through MiXCR, one entry per CDR3 protein. This table has under 550,000 distinct CDR3 sequences, around a fifth appearing once. Sequencing used PBMCs, obtained approximately 22 days after the first yellow fever vaccination. The receptors here all came from a man aged 18 to 30 who received the YFV17D yellow fever vaccine.

This sequence joins TRBV9 and TRBJ2-5; D may correspond to TRBD1 or TRBD2 (5 bases each). V lost 4 bases and J lost 4, with 23 bases in between. Germline V lookup: CDR1 SGDLS, CDR2 YYNGEE. The CDR3 is 17 amino acids. Written as DNA, the CDR3 is TGTGCCAGCAGCTACGAGGGACGAGGGGCCCTGACAGAGACCCAGTACTTC. Protein product: CASSYEGRGALTETQYF.

This clonotype was counted only a few times. The chain couples TRBV12-3 or TRBV12-4 to TRBJ2-3; D remains unclear. V was shortened by 1 base and J by 0 bases, with 8 bases between the two germline ends. The CDR3 consists of 15 residues. The CDR3 bases are TGTGCCAGCAGTTTAGGCAGCTCTAGCACAGATACGCAGTATTTT. It specifies CASSLGSSSTDTQYF.

This rearrangement joins TRBV6-1 to TRBJ1-2; D unclear. In germline, CDR1 is MNHNS, CDR2 SASEGT. The length of the CDR3 is 13 residues. V shed 7 bases and J shed 2 bases, with 11 bases lying between them. For the CDR3, the DNA is TGTGCCAGCAAGTGGCAGCCCAACTATGGCTACACCTTC. Protein sequence: CASKWQPNYGYTF.

This clonotype was seen more than once but under ten times. The rearrangement uses TRBV7-2 and TRBJ1-6, with D uncertain. Germline V gene data show CDR1 as SGHTA and CDR2 as FQGNSA. V was pared by 2 bases and J by 12 bases, with 11 bases between. The CDR3 consists of 13 residues. This chain's CDR3 is CASSLYSSLPLHF. The CDR3 nucleotides read TGTGCCAGCAGCTTATACAGTTCTTTACCCCTCCACTTT.

The sample holds a few counts of this clonotype. The chain recombines TRBV10-3 with TRBJ2-2; tentatively, D is TRBD2 (6 bases). Per the germline V gene, CDR1 is ENHRY and CDR2 is SYGVKD. This CDR3 is built from 13 residues. Trimming cost V 6 bases and J 3 bases, with 8 bases left between them. The CDR3 coding sequence is TGTGCCATCAGGGGACTGGACACCGGGGAGCTGTTTTTT. It yields the protein CAIRGLDTGELFF.

The chain recombines TRBV7-3 with TRBJ2-3; 10 bases fit TRBD1. CDR3 length: 14 residues. V lost 8 bases, J lost 3 bases, and 5 bases stayed unmatched. The germline gives CDR1 SGHTA, CDR2 FQGTGA. The CDR3 is CASRQGAGTDTQYF. In DNA form, the CDR3 reads TGTGCCAGCCGACAGGGGGCCGGAACAGATACGCAGTATTTT.

This chain uses TRBV6-5 with TRBJ1-6, with TRBD1 matching over 8 bases. Per germline, CDR1 MNHEY and CDR2 SVGAGI. After removal of 4 bases from V and 14 bases from J, the junction contained 7 bases not matched to a gene. The CDR3 sequence is 13 residues long. CDR3 protein: CASSFRGLTALHF. The DNA of the CDR3 is TGTGCCAGCAGTTTCAGGGGGCTTACGGCCCTCCACTTT.

The chain is built from TRBV10-3 and TRBJ2-3, with D perhaps matching TRBD1 or TRBD2 (5 bases each). V lost 3 bases and J lost 1, with 14 bases in between. The CDR3 length is 16 residues. Germline V lookup: CDR1 ENHRY, CDR2 SYGVKD. The DNA for the CDR3 is TGTGCCATCAGTGAACCCAGTTTGGGACGCACAGATACGCAGTATTTT. Translating gives CAISEPSLGRTDTQYF.

V is TRBV20-1 and J is TRBJ2-7; 9 bases line up with TRBD1. The CDR3 covers 15 residues. The germline V gene has CDR1 DFQATT and CDR2 SNEGSKA (reference sequence). After removal of 6 bases from V and 3 bases from J, the junction contained 12 bases not matched to a gene. In nucleotides, the CDR3 is TGCAGTGCACGCCCCGGGACAGGGTGGTTCTACGAGCAGTACTTC. As protein: CSARPGTGWFYEQYF.

The rearrangement uses TRBV4-1 and TRBJ2-4, with D possibly being TRBD1 or TRBD2 (5 bases each). The CDR3 extends over 19 amino acids. V was cut by 0 bases and J by 0 bases, with 18 bases left in between. Germline CDR1 MGHRA, CDR2 YSYEKL. DNA for the CDR3: TGCGCCAGCAGCCAAGATGGGGACCCCGCTGGGAGAGCCAAAAACATTCAGTACTTC. Translation gives CASSQDGDPAGRAKNIQYF.

J is TRBJ2-1 and V is TRBV20-1; no firm D call. Germline CDR1 DFQATT, CDR2 SNEGSKA (reference sequence). CDR3 size: 10 residues. The germline V and J ends were trimmed by 0 bases and 9 bases, with 3 bases remaining between them. The CDR3 DNA is TGCAGTGCTAGAGATGGTGAGCAGTTCTTC. This encodes CSARDGEQFF.

This clonotype was seen a handful of times. The rearrangement uses TRBV12-3 or TRBV12-4 and TRBJ1-1, with TRBD1 matching 9 bases. The CDR3 runs 15 residues. J was trimmed by 3 bases and V by 6 bases; bases with no gene match: 8. CDR3 sequence (DNA): TGTGCCAGCAGATCAGGGACAGGGTGGGACACTGAAGCTTTCTTT. Translated, it gives CASRSGTGWDTEAFF.

The chain is built from TRBV5-1 and TRBJ2-5, with D possibly TRBD2 on 6 matching bases. The germline gives CDR1 SGHRS, CDR2 YFSETQ. Trimming pared 4 bases from V and 2 bases from J, leaving 12 bases between. The CDR3 is 14 amino acids. The CDR3 reads CASSNGGGQETQYF. The CDR3 DNA is TGCGCCAGCAGCAACGGGGGTGGGCAAGAGACCCAGTACTTC.

This sequence joins TRBV7-2 and TRBJ1-2; D is possibly TRBD1 (5 bases). With 4 bases removed from V and 7 bases from J, the gap between germline ends came to 22 bases. Looked up from germline, CDR1 is SGHTA and CDR2 is FQGNSA. This CDR3 has 16 amino acids. CDR3 sequence reads: CASSYGWGITLGGYTF. Here the CDR3 DNA reads TGTGCCAGCAGCTATGGGTGGGGGATTACCCTCGGTGGCTACACCTTC. The full variable domain, rest sourced from reference TRBV7-2 and TRBJ1-2, is GAGVSQSPSNKVTEKGKDVELRCDPISGHTALYWYRQSLGQGLEFLIYFQGNSAPDKSGLPSDRFSAERTGGSVSTLTIQRTQQEDSAVYLCASSYGWGITLGGYTFGSGTRLTVV.

The gene calls are TRBV15 and TRBJ2-5; TRBD1 might be the D (6 bases). V was cut by 0 bases and J by 6 bases, with 26 bases left in between. This CDR3 is built from 19 residues. Germline values: CDR1 LNHNV, CDR2 YYDKDF (reference sequence). CDR3 amino acids: CATSRDRYSRTADRKTQYF. CDR3 bases: TGTGCCACCAGCAGAGATCGGTATTCGAGGACAGCGGACCGAAAGACCCAGTACTTC.

This clonotype was counted between two and nine times. The chain is built from TRBV5-1 and TRBJ2-1, with 9 nucleotides matching TRBD2. The V gene end was trimmed by 2 bases and the J gene end by 4 bases; junction bases not matched to a gene: 7. The CDR3 runs to 16 residues. CDR1 SGHRS and CDR2 YFSETQ come from the germline V gene. Written as DNA, the CDR3 is TGCGCCAGCAGCTTCGGGATAGCGGGGGCGTACAATGAGCAGTTCTTC. It encodes CASSFGIAGAYNEQFF.

V and J are TRBV7-9 and TRBJ1-4; no firm D call. Germline CDR1 SEHNR, CDR2 FQNEAQ (reference sequence). The CDR3 spans 12 residues. The V gene lost 7 bases and the J gene lost 8 bases, with 11 bases spanning the gap. The CDR3 DNA reads as TGTGCCAGCACCTCAAGTGGGGAAAAACTGTTTTTT. Translating gives CASTSSGEKLFF.

This chain joins TRBV6-1 and TRBJ1-1, with D maybe TRBD1 (6 bases). V gave up 8 bases and J gave up 1 base, with 14 bases separating them. The CDR3 runs 14 residues. The germline gives CDR1 MNHNS, CDR2 SASEGT. The CDR3 spells CASAGAERNTEAFF. The DNA for the CDR3 is TGTGCCAGCGCAGGGGCCGAAAGGAACACTGAAGCTTTCTTT.

This clonotype was counted once. The junction departs from the called germline gene at one end, perhaps through a read error. The CDR3 region is CASSVAGAIAKNIQYF. For the CDR3, the DNA is TGTGCTAGTAGTGTCGCGGGGGCGATAGCCAAAAACATTCAGTACTTC. V and J are TRBV19 and TRBJ2-4; perhaps TRBD2 as D (7 bases). The CDR3 has 16 amino acids. The germline V gene has CDR1 LNHDA and CDR2 SQIVND (reference sequence). Supplemented by reference TRBV19 and TRBJ2-4, the full variable domain reads DGGITQSPKYLFRKEGQNVTLSCEQNLNHDAMYWYRQDPGQGLRLIYYSQIVNDFQKGDIAEGYSVSREKKESFPLTVTSAQKNPTAFYLCASSVAGAIAKNIQYFGAGTRLSVL.

This clonotype was seen more than once but under ten times. This chain links TRBV11-2 with TRBJ2-7; maybe TRBD2 (6 bases). The V gene lost 2 bases and the J gene lost 3 bases, with 17 bases spanning the gap. This CDR3 comprises 16 residues. Looked up from germline, CDR1 is SGHAT and CDR2 is FQNNGV. The CDR3 bases are TGTGCCAGCAGCTTACGGACGGGGAGGACCCTCTACGAGCAGTACTTC. Translated, it gives CASSLRTGRTLYEQYF.

Comments on this clonotype: The junction differs from germline at one of its ends, possibly a read error. The chain joins TRBV7-9 to TRBJ1-1, with no clear D. The CDR3 consists of 11 residues. Germline V lookup: CDR1 SEHNR, CDR2 FQNEAQ (reference sequence). The CDR3 coding sequence is TGTGCCAGCAGCTTAGAACAGAGGGATGGATTT. It specifies CASSLEQRDGF.

J is TRBJ2-6 and V is TRBV11-2; 10 nucleotides match TRBD1. Germline CDR1 reads SGHAT; CDR2 reads FQNNGV. V was pared by 5 bases and J by 4 bases, with 11 bases of the junction left unmatched. CDR3 size: 18 residues. This CDR3 reads CASSRGQGTLAGANVLTF. Written as DNA, the CDR3 is TGTGCCAGCAGCCGGGGACAGGGGACACTCGCCGGGGCCAACGTCCTGACTTTC.

This clonotype was found a few times. The chain carries TRBV5-5 and TRBJ1-2; 7 positions agree with TRBD1. This CDR3 contains 14 residues. CDR1 and CDR2 (germline): SGHKS, YYEKEE (reference sequence). V lost 0 bases and J lost 7; bases outside the gene matches: 6. CDR3 in DNA: TGTGCCAGCAGCTTGGCCGCTCAGGGGGGTGGCTACACCTTC. The encoded protein is CASSLAAQGGGYTF.